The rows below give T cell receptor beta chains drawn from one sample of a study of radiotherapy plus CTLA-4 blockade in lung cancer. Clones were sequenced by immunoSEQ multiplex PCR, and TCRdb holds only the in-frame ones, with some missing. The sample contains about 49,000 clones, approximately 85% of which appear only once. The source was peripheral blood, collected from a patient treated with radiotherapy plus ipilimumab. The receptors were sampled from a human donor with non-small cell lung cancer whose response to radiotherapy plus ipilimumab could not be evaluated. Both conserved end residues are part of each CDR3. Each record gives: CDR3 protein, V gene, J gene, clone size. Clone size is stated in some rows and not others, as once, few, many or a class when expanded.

CDR3: CASSATVEGRSYEQYF; V: TRBV9; J: TRBJ2-7; size: few
CDR3: CASRKQGSSTDTQYF; V: TRBV6-1; J: TRBJ2-3; size: -
CDR3: CASSSPDSNGYTF; V: TRBV19; J: TRBJ1-2; size: -
CDR3: CASSQFPGTSGETQYF; V: TRBV14; J: TRBJ2-5; size: -
CDR3: CASSAGRPYGYTF; V: TRBV2; J: TRBJ1-2; size: -
CDR3: CASMISGRIGDTQYF; V: TRBV5-1; J: TRBJ2-3; size: once
CDR3: CASTLDSSSYNEQFF; V: TRBV28; J: TRBJ2-1; size: -
CDR3: CASSIRGLDYEQYF; V: TRBV19; J: TRBJ2-7; size: -
CDR3: CASSPGGSVITDTQYF; V: TRBV21-1; J: TRBJ2-3; size: -
CDR3: CASRETSGPYNEQFF; V: TRBV2; J: TRBJ2-1; size: once
CDR3: CASSLTGVEAFF; V: TRBV18; J: TRBJ1-1; size: -
CDR3: CASGEPGGGRTEAFF; V: TRBV28; J: TRBJ1-1; size: -
CDR3: CASSWRQQETQYF; V: TRBV28; J: TRBJ2-5; size: few
CDR3: CASSDPTDDRADYGYTF; V: TRBV25-1; J: TRBJ1-2; size: -
CDR3: CASSQDLGRGLETQYF; V: TRBV4-1; J: TRBJ2-5; size: -
CDR3: CASSSPLADVQETQYF; V: TRBV7-9; J: TRBJ2-5; size: -
CDR3: CASSYTGSTTYEQYF; V: TRBV6-6; J: TRBJ2-7; size: few
CDR3: CATGLSNQPQHF; V: TRBV27; J: TRBJ1-5; size: -
CDR3: CASSYPLGRELSYEQYF; V: TRBV28; J: TRBJ2-7; size: -
CDR3: CASSLDRNQPQHF; V: TRBV2; J: TRBJ1-5; size: -
CDR3: CASSSLGGDSQPQHF; V: TRBV5-1; J: TRBJ1-5; size: -
CDR3: CASTTVQAETQYF; V: TRBV6-5; J: TRBJ2-5; size: -
CDR3: CASSTTGSSNQPQHF; V: TRBV28; J: TRBJ1-5; size: -
CDR3: CASSTARDPYEQYF; V: TRBV18; J: TRBJ2-7; size: -
CDR3: CASSYGQGNYEQYF; V: TRBV7-8; J: TRBJ2-7; size: once
CDR3: CASWGGRDSGANVLTF; V: TRBV28; J: TRBJ2-6; size: -
CDR3: CASTGGWYNEQFF; V: TRBV6-6; J: TRBJ2-1; size: -
CDR3: CATSRAGGRQETQYF; V: TRBV15; J: TRBJ2-5; size: -
CDR3: CATSRGSREDNEQFF; V: TRBV15; J: TRBJ2-1; size: -
CDR3: CAISESGSGSHYEQYF; V: TRBV10-3; J: TRBJ2-7; size: -
CDR3: CASSSGTRGEKLFF; V: TRBV7-2; J: TRBJ1-4; size: -
CDR3: CASRRQGGTGELFF; V: TRBV2; J: TRBJ2-2; size: -
CDR3: CASRLAVNEQFF; V: TRBV27; J: TRBJ2-1; size: -
CDR3: CASSSPGQGRGNTIYF; V: TRBV19; J: TRBJ1-3; size: few
CDR3: CASRGLAGAGETQYF; V: TRBV7-3; J: TRBJ2-5; size: -
CDR3: CASSHTLAGGGTDTQYF; V: TRBV4-2; J: TRBJ2-3; size: -
CDR3: CSARGQGTDTQYF; V: TRBV29-1; J: TRBJ2-3; size: -
CDR3: CAWDPTGTGDGGYTF; V: TRBV30; J: TRBJ1-2; size: -
CDR3: CASSLRGEGTGELFF; V: TRBV7-3; J: TRBJ2-2; size: once
CDR3: CAWSEAGGAEKLFF; V: TRBV30; J: TRBJ1-4; size: -
CDR3: CASSMVGVGHEQYF; V: TRBV19; J: TRBJ2-7; size: -
CDR3: CASSEFYQNGYTF; V: TRBV25-1; J: TRBJ1-2; size: once
CDR3: CASSLYSGSSNQPQHF; V: TRBV27; J: TRBJ1-5; size: -
CDR3: CASSQDDRGDYGYTF; V: TRBV4-3; J: TRBJ1-2; size: -
CDR3: CASSSSGTRVLPTYEQYF; V: TRBV28; J: TRBJ2-7; size: -
CDR3: CASSLGRGRVYQETQYF; V: TRBV28; J: TRBJ2-5; size: -
CDR3: CASSPDRGLANEKLFF; V: TRBV28; J: TRBJ1-4; size: -
CDR3: CASKRGKANYGYTF; V: TRBV27; J: TRBJ1-2; size: -
CDR3: CASSPRRQGSGTEAFF; V: TRBV7-9; J: TRBJ1-1; size: -
CDR3: CAWSQDRESTEAFF; V: TRBV30; J: TRBJ1-1; size: -
CDR3: CASSQVFKGAEGYTF; V: TRBV4-1; J: TRBJ1-2; size: few
CDR3: CAWSRGDSLAFLDGYTF; V: TRBV30; J: TRBJ1-2; size: -
CDR3: CASRYIGRGETQYF; V: TRBV10-1; J: TRBJ2-5; size: -
CDR3: CASSYMGQNTEAFF; V: TRBV6-6; J: TRBJ1-1; size: -
CDR3: CASSLAPAGEADTQYF; V: TRBV5-1; J: TRBJ2-3; size: -